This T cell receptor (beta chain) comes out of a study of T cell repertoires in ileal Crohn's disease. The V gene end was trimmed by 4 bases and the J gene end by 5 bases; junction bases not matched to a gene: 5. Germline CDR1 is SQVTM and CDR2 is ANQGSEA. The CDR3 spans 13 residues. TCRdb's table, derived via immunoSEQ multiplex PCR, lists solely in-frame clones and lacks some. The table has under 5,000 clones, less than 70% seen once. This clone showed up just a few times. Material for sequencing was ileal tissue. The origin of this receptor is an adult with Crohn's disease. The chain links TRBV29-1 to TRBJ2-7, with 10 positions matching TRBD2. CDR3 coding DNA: TGCAGCGTTGGTAGCGGGGGGCTCGACGAGCAGTACTTC. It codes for CSVGSGGLDEQYF.